The 26 T cell receptor beta chains in this list originate from one sample, sequenced in a study of T cells expressing NK-cell markers. TCRdb re-called the 5' RACE reads and gives one entry per CDR3 protein, without DNA. The repertoire table contains 500,000 to 700,000 distinct CDR3 sequences. Sequencing was done on a sample of blood T cells: a sorted CD56 or NKG2C T cell subset, CD4+ or CD8+ T cells, or bulk PBMC T cells (not recorded which). The receptors originated from a man aged 18 to 29 in good health.

The chain links TRBV13 to TRBJ2-3; no DNA is available, so the TRBD2 call from TCRdb remains unchecked. In germline, CDR1 is PRHDT, CDR2 FYEKMQ (reference sequence). The CDR3 totals 16 residues. CDR3 protein: CASSQGERGSTDTQYF.

The V and J genes are TRBV4-2 and TRBJ1-5; TCRdb calls TRBD1, which cannot be checked without DNA. Germline CDR1 reads LGHNA; CDR2 reads YNFKEQ. There are 16 residues in the CDR3. The CDR3 is CASSQDPGGSNQPQHF.

The chain joins TRBV7-8 to TRBJ2-1; lacking DNA, the TRBD2 call made by TCRdb goes unchecked. This CDR3 region has 16 residues. The germline V gene encodes CDR1 SGHVS and CDR2 FQNEAQ. CDR3 protein: CASSPLSGITYNEQFF.

The V and J genes are TRBV3-1 and TRBJ2-6; with no DNA, the TCRdb D assignment of TRBD1 cannot be verified. This CDR3 contains 18 residues. CDR1 is LGHDT and CDR2 is YNNKEL in the germline V gene (reference sequence). The CDR3 sequence is CASSPYGTGSSGANVLTF.

V and J are TRBV28 and TRBJ2-7; TCRdb's D gene call, TRBD2, goes unchecked for lack of DNA. Germline V gene data show CDR1 as MDHEN and CDR2 as SYDVKM. The CDR3 has 12 amino acids. The CDR3 sequence is CAIGRQTFEQYF.

The rearrangement uses TRBV11-2 and TRBJ2-2. The germline CDR1 and CDR2 sequences are SGHAT and FQNNGV. The CDR3 consists of 12 residues. The CDR3 loop is CASSLDAGELFF.

The rearrangement links TRBV3-1 to TRBJ1-1; checking the TCRdb D call of TRBD1 is not possible without DNA. The CDR3 runs to 15 residues. Germline V gene sequence: CDR1 LGHDT, CDR2 YNNKEL (reference sequence). The chain's CDR3 is CASSPYQGMKGEAFF.

V is TRBV7-3 and J is TRBJ1-2. The CDR3 totals 15 residues. The germline gives CDR1 SGHTA, CDR2 FQGTGA. CDR3 loop: CASSLGLKGDYGYTF.

This chain joins TRBV6-2 or TRBV6-3 and TRBJ2-1; TCRdb's D call of TRBD2 is untestable without DNA. The CDR3 has 17 amino acids. Germline assignment: CDR1 MNHEY and CDR2 SVGEGT. The CDR3 reads CASSYTSGRAGDNEQFF.

The chain joins TRBV29-1 to TRBJ2-3. CDR3 length equals 14 residues. Germline V gene lookup returns CDR1 SQVTM and CDR2 ANQGSEA. CDR3: CSVHVLSSTDTQYF.

The chain links TRBV7-9 to TRBJ1-5. This CDR3 has 15 amino acids. The germline gives CDR1 SEHNR, CDR2 FQNEAQ (reference sequence). The CDR3 region is CASSSEGQFGQPQHF.

The V gene is TRBV15, the J gene TRBJ2-3; TCRdb calls TRBD2, which cannot be checked without DNA. The germline V gene encodes CDR1 LNHNV and CDR2 YYDKDF (reference sequence). CDR3 size: 15 residues. CDR3 residues: CATSRLTSGTDTQYF.

The chain recombines TRBV28 with TRBJ2-7. The CDR3 covers 15 residues. Germline V lookup: CDR1 MDHEN, CDR2 SYDVKM. The chain's CDR3 is CASSLSGSRRYEQYF.

The gene calls are TRBV27 and TRBJ1-1. In germline, CDR1 is MNHEY, CDR2 SMNVEV (reference sequence). This CDR3 spans 14 amino acids. The chain's CDR3 is CASSPRGGSSEAFF.

This chain uses TRBV7-9 with TRBJ2-2; as DNA is missing, the TRBD2 call by TCRdb cannot be tested. CDR3 length: 17 amino acids. Germline V CDR1 and CDR2: SEHNR, FQNEAQ (reference sequence). The CDR3 reads CASSTTPLGTSSGELFF.

The chain is built from TRBV20-1 and TRBJ2-7. CDR3 length: 17 residues. CDR1 and CDR2 from the germline V gene are DFQATT and SNEGSKA (reference sequence). CDR3 sequence reads: CSARDLPQAGAPHEQYF.

The V and J genes are TRBV7-2 and TRBJ1-3; checking the TCRdb D call of TRBD1 is not possible without DNA. The CDR3 is 17 amino acids. The V gene's germline CDR1 is SGHTA and CDR2 FQGNSA. The chain's CDR3 is CASSSTLGGPSGNTIYF.

The genes are TRBV20-1 and TRBJ1-1; TCRdb's D call, TRBD1, is unchecked because there is no DNA. CDR3 length equals 13 residues. Germline lookup yields CDR1 DFQATT and CDR2 SNEGSKA (reference sequence). The CDR3 here is CSARWGGSTEAFF.

The V call is TRBV5-1, the J call TRBJ2-3; TCRdb designates TRBD1, a call that cannot be tested without DNA. The germline gives CDR1 SGHRS, CDR2 YFSETQ. The CDR3 spans 14 residues. The CDR3 reads CASSVGQPTDTQYF.

The CDR3 spells CASSLEGISNQPQHF. The J gene is TRBJ1-5, the V gene TRBV7-2. This CDR3 is built from 15 residues. Germline-derived CDR1 and CDR2 are SGHTA and FQGNSA.

V is TRBV5-1 and J is TRBJ2-3. Per the germline V gene, CDR1 is SGHRS and CDR2 is YFSETQ. The CDR3 length is 17 residues. CDR3 in amino acids: CASSLVGQKTSTDTQYF.

The V gene is TRBV5-5, the J gene TRBJ2-7; as DNA is missing, the TRBD1 call by TCRdb cannot be tested. The CDR3 spans 14 residues. Germline V gives CDR1 SGHKS, CDR2 YYEKEE (reference sequence). CDR3 residues: CASSPWTSPYEQYF.

The chain uses TRBV15 and TRBJ1-3; with no DNA, the TCRdb D assignment of TRBD1 cannot be verified. CDR3 length: 14 amino acids. Germline-derived CDR1 and CDR2 are LNHNV and YYDKDF (reference sequence). Here the CDR3 reads CATSEQGIGNTIYF.

V and J are TRBV7-6 and TRBJ2-1; the TCRdb call, TRBD2, lacks DNA for checking. This CDR3 contains 17 residues. CDR1 is SGHVS, CDR2 FNYEAQ, per germline. The CDR3 protein is CASSFVAGAEAYNEQFF.

CDR3: CASRAGTDFSTNTGELFF. V usage is TRBV11-1 and J usage is TRBJ2-2; TCRdb proposes TRBD1, but this gene call is untestable without DNA. The CDR3 covers 18 residues. The germline gives CDR1 SGHAT, CDR2 FQDESV (reference sequence).

This chain joins TRBV30 and TRBJ2-7; the TCRdb call, TRBD1, lacks DNA for checking. Germline V gives CDR1 GTSNPN, CDR2 SVGIG (reference sequence). The CDR3 sequence is 13 residues long. This CDR3 is CAWAPGANYEQYF.